This note documents a single TCR beta chain sequence. The antigen is not known. The data derive from a study of cytomegalovirus exposure and HLA in healthy donors. Study findings and constraints: A later analysis appeared to link common viral pathogens to several of the most significant clusters.

Use of 60 Vbeta and 13 Jbeta primers characterized the PCR. In the original analysis: Later, an analysis found roughly 80 million unique TCR beta chains, and about 10 million of these were shared. Here immunoSEQ multiplex PCR was the method, and the copy in TCRdb shows in-frame clones only, minus some. That table gives V, J and clone size, and the DNA gave D and trimming. Seen here are about 95,000 clones, roughly three quarters observed once, and the top ten hold less than 5%. The CDR3 totals 13 residues. V dropped 5 bases and J dropped 2; count of bases not matched to a gene: 1. The germline CDR1 and CDR2 sequences are SGHTA and FQGNSA.

Sequenced sample: PBMCs. The TCR was taken from a middle-aged woman in good health and CMV-seronegative. The chain is built from TRBV7-2 and TRBJ2-5; TRBD2 agrees at 8 bases. CDR3 protein: CASSPSGQETQYF. The DNA for the CDR3 is TGTGCCAGCAGCCCTAGCGGGCAAGAGACCCAGTACTTC.